This T cell receptor beta chain was obtained from a study of blood T cell repertoires in COVID-19. The V gene lost 0 bases and the J gene lost 7 bases, with 21 bases spanning the gap. This CDR3 has 18 amino acids. The germline CDR1 and CDR2 sequences are KGHSH and LQKENI. Assay used: immunoSEQ multiplex PCR; TCRdb lists only in-frame clones, some missing. The sample has hundreds of thousands of clones; about 85% are singletons. The chain recombines TRBV18 with TRBJ2-2; D might be TRBD2 (5 bases). The clonotype comes from a woman between 45 and 65 years old who had recovered from COVID-19. Sequencing was performed on PBMCs or T cells enriched from blood (not recorded which). The CDR3 DNA reads TGTGCCAGCTCACCACCCCCCGGTAGAGCGGCGGCTAACGGGGAGCTGTTTTTT. Translated: CASSPPPGRAAANGELFF. The variable domain in full, with the rest retrieved from reference TRBV18 and TRBJ2-2, is NAGVMQNPRHLVRRRGQEARLRCSPMKGHSHVYWYRQLPEEGLKFMVYLQKENIIDESGMPKERFSAEFPKEGPSILRIQQVVRGDSAAYFCASSPPPGRAAANGELFFGEGSRLTVL.